This T cell receptor beta chain was documented in a study of molecular identifiers for immune sequencing clone quantification. In its sample, this clonotype was seen once. The germline gives CDR1 PRHDT, CDR2 FYEKMQ (reference sequence). This CDR3 is 15 amino acids long. V shed 5 bases and J 6 bases; nucleotides not matched to a gene: 8. TCRdb passed the PCR reads through MiXCR, listing each CDR3 protein once. The profile shows roughly 320,000 distinct CDR3 sequences, roughly a quarter of them singletons. V usage is TRBV13 and J usage is TRBJ1-1; 11 positions agree with TRBD1. This TCR came from a human donor in good health. Some libraries in this study had Jurkat cell RNA spiked in. The material sequenced was naive CD8+ T cells from blood, with Jurkat cell RNA spiked in. Subset in this sample: FACS-sorted CD8+CD4-CCR7+CD45RA+ naive T cells. CDR3 amino acids: CASSPRGQGDAEAFF. CDR3 in DNA: TGTGCCAGCAGCCCCCGGGGACAGGGGGACGCTGAAGCTTTCTTT.